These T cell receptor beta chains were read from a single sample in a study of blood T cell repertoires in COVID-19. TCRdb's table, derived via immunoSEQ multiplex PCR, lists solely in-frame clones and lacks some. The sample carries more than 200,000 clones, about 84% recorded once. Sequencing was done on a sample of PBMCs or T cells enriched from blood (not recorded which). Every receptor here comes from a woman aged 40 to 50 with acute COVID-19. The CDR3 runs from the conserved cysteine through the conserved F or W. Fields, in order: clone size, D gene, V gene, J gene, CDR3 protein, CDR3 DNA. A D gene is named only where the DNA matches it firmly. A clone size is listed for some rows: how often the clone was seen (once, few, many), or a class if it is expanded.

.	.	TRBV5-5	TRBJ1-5	CASSLRGGTSNQPQHF	TGTGCCAGCAGCTTGAGGGGAGGTACTAGCAATCAGCCCCAGCATTTT
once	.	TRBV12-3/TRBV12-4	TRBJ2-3	CASNSQGRDTQYF	TGTGCCAGCAACTCGCAGGGGCGAGATACGCAGTATTTT
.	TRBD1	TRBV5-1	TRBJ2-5	CASSSLTGGQETQYF	TGCGCCAGCAGCTCCCTCACAGGGGGCCAAGAGACCCAGTACTTC
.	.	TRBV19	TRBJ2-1	CASSIGGFYNEQFF	TGTGCCAGTAGTATAGGCGGGTTTTACAATGAGCAGTTCTTC
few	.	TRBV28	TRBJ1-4	CASTRSSLFEKLFF	TGTGCCAGCACCCGGTCGTCGCTTTTTGAAAAACTGTTTTTT
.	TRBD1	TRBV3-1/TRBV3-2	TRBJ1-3	CASSQVLGQGGNTIYF	TGTGCCAGCAGCCAAGTGCTTGGACAGGGTGGAAACACCATATATTTT
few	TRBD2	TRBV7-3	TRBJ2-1	CASSLSGLAGGSNEQFF	TGTGCCAGCAGCTTATCGGGACTAGCGGGGGGTAGCAATGAGCAGTTCTTC
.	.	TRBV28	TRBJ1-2	CASRTGGGGAGVYGYTF	TGTGCCAGCAGGACAGGAGGGGGGGGCGCAGGTGTCTATGGCTACACCTTC
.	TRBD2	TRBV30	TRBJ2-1	CAWNFLAGPFDEQFF	TGTGCCTGGAACTTCCTAGCGGGACCCTTCGATGAGCAGTTCTTC
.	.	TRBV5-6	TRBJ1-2	CASSFGRRNYGYTF	TGTGCCAGCAGCTTCGGCAGGAGGAACTATGGCTACACCTTC
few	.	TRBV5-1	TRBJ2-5	CASSLGDIETQYF	TGCGCCAGCAGCTTGGGGGACATCGAGACCCAGTACTTC
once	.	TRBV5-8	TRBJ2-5	CASSLGTASVKTQYF	TGTGCCAGCAGCTTGGGGACAGCGTCGGTGAAGACCCAGTACTTC
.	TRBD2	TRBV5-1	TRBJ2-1	CASDLYGGNQQFF	TGCGCCAGCGACCTTTACGGGGGGAACCAGCAGTTCTTC
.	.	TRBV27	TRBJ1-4	CASRLTGTTNEKLFF	TGTGCCAGCAGACTTACAGGGACAACTAATGAAAAACTGTTTTTT
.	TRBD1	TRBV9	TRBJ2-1	CASSFRTGYNEQFF	TGTGCCAGCAGCTTTCGGACAGGGTACAATGAGCAGTTCTTC
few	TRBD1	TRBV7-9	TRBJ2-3	CASSPRTGWGTDTQYF	TGTGCCAGCAGCCCCCGGACAGGGTGGGGCACAGATACGCAGTATTTT
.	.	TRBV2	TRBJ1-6	CATLRTGDKNYNSPLHF	TGTGCCACCCTCCGGACTGGGGACAAGAATTATAATTCACCCCTCCACTTT
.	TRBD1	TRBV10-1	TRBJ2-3	CASRPGTGLDTQYF	TGCGCCAGCAGGCCCGGGACAGGATTGGATACGCAGTATTTT
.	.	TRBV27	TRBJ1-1	CASSYTKNTEAFF	TGTGCCAGCAGTTATACTAAGAACACTGAAGCTTTCTTT